This T cell receptor (beta chain) appears in the sequencing data of a study of breast tumors, draining lymph nodes, adjacent tissues. Study-wide results and limits: Luminal-like breast cancer showed significantly higher tumor–nontumor repertoire similarity than basal-like.

This clonotype was counted only a few times. The target antigen is unknown. CDR3 length: 12 residues. V lost 10 bases and J 3 bases, leaving 12 bases between the germline ends. The germline CDR1 and CDR2 sequences are LNHDA and SQIVND (reference sequence). One entry per CDR3 protein, called by TCRdb with MiXCR from the multiplex PCR reads. The sample lists approximately 190,000 distinct CDR3 sequences; about 32% were seen once. Samples came from axillary lymph nodes draining the breast cancer. The V gene is TRBV19, the J gene TRBJ1-1; no definite D call. The receptor's source is a female donor with breast cancer. Some clones in this sample may be carry-over from other donors' samples. Material: axillary lymph node tissue. CDR3 amino acids: CAKGRVDTEAFF. The CDR3 bases are TGTGCCAAAGGCCGGGTGGACACTGAAGCTTTCTTT.